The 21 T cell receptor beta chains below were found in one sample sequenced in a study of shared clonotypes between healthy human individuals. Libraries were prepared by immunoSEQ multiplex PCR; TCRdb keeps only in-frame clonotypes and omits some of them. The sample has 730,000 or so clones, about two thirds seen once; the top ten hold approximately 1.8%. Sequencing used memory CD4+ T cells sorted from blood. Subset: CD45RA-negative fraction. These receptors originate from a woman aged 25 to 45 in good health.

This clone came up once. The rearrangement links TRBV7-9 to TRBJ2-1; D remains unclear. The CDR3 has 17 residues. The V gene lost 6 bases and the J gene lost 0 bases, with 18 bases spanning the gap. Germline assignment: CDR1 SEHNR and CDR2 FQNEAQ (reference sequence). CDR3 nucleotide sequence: TGTGCCAGCAGTCTCGCACTCAGAACTCTCTCCTACAATGAGCAGTTCTTC. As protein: CASSLALRTLSYNEQFF.

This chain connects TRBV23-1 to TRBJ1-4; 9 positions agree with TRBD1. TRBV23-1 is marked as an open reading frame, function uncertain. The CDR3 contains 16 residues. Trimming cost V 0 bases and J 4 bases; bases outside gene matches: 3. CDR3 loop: CASSQSRGQGNEKLFF. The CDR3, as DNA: TGCGCCAGCAGTCAATCGAGGGGACAGGGTAATGAAAAACTGTTTTTT.

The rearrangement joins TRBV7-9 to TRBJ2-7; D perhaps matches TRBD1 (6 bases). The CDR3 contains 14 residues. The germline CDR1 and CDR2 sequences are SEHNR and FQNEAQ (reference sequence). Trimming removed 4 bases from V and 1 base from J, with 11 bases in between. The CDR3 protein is CASSSDRPSYEQYF. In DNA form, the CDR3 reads TGTGCCAGCAGCTCCGACAGGCCGTCCTACGAGCAGTACTTC.

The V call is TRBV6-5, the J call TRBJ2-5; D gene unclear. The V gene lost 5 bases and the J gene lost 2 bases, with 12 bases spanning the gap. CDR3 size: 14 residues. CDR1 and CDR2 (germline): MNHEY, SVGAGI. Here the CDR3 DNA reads TGTGCCAGCAGTCAGAGGTCACTACAAGAGACCCAGTACTTC. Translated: CASSQRSLQETQYF.

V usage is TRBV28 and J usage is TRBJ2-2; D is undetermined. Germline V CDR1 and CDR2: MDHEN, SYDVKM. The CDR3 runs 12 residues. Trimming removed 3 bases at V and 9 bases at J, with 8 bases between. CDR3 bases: TGTGCCAGCAGTTTGACTTTCAGGGAGCTGTTTTTT. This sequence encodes CASSLTFRELFF.

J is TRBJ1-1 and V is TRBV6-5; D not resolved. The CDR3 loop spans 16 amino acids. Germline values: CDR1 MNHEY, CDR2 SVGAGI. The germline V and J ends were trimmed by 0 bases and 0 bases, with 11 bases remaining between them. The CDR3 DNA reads TGTGCCAGCAGTTACTCGACAATGGGAATGAACACTGAAGCTTTCTTT. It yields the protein CASSYSTMGMNTEAFF.

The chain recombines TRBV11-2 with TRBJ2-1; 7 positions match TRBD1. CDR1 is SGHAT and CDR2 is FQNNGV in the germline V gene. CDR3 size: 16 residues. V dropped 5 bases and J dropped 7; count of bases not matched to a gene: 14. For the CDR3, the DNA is TGTGCCAGCAGCCCGCAGGGGGAGAGCGCGTCAAATGAGCAGTTCTTC. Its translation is CASSPQGESASNEQFF.

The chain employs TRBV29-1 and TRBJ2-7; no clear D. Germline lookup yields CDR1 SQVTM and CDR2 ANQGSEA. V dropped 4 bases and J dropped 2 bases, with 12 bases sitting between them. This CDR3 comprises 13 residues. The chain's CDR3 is CSVARVGAYEQYF. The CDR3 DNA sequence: TGCAGCGTTGCAAGGGTTGGGGCCTACGAGCAGTACTTC.

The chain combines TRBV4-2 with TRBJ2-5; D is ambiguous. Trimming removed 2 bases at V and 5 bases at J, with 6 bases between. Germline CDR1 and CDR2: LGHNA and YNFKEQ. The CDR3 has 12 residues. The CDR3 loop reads CASSQSTETQYF. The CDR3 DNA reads TGTGCCAGCAGCCAATCCACGGAGACCCAGTACTTC.

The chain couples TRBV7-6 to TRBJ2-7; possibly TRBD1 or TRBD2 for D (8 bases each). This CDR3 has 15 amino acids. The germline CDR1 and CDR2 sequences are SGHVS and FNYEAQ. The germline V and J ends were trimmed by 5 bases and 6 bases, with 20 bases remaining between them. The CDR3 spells CASSPGGAGGAEQYF. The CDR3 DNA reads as TGTGCCAGCAGCCCCGGGGGGGCAGGGGGCGCCGAGCAGTACTTC.

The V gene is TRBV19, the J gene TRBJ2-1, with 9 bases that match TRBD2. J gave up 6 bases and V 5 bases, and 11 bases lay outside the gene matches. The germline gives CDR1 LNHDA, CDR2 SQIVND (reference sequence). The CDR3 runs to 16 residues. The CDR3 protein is CASSLSGSGSLNEQFF. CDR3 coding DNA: TGTGCCAGTAGTCTAAGTGGTAGCGGGAGTCTCAATGAGCAGTTCTTC.

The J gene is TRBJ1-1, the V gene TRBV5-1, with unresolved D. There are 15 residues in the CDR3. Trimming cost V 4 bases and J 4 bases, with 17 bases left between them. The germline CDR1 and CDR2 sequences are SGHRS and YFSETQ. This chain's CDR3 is CASSVVEGGGTEAFF. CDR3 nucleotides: TGCGCCAGCAGCGTGGTGGAGGGTGGTGGCACTGAAGCTTTCTTT.

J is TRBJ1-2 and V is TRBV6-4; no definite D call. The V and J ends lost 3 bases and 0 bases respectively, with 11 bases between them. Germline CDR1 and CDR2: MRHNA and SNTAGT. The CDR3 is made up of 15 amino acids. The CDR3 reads CASSEGPAANYGYTF. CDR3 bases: TGTGCCAGCAGTGAAGGCCCCGCCGCTAACTATGGCTACACCTTC.

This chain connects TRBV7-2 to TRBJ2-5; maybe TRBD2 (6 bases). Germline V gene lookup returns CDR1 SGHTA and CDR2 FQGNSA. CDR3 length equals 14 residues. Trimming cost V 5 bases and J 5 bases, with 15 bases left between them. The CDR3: CASSQDSGGETQYF. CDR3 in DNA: TGTGCCAGCAGCCAAGACTCTGGGGGGGAGACCCAGTACTTC.

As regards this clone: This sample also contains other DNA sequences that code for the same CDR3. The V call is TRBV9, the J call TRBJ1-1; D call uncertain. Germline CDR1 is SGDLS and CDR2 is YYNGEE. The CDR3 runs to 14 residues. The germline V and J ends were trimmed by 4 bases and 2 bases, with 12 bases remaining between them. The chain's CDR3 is CASSPRRVNTEAFF. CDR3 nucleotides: TGTGCCAGCAGCCCCCGGAGGGTAAACACTGAAGCTTTCTTT. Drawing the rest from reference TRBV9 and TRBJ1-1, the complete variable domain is DSGVTQTPKHLITATGQRVTLRCSPRSGDLSVYWYQQSLDQGLQFLIQYYNGEERAKGNILERFSAQQFPDLHSELNLSSLELGDSALYFCASSPRRVNTEAFFGQGTRLTVV.

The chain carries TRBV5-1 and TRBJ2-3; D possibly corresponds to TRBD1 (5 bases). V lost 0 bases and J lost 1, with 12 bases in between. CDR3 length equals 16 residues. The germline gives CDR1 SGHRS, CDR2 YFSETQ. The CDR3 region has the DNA TGCGCCAGCAGCTTGGAGGGGCGGATGGGCACAGATACGCAGTATTTT. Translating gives CASSLEGRMGTDTQYF. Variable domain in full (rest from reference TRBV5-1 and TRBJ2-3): KAGVTQTPRYLIKTRGQQVTLSCSPISGHRSVSWYQQTPGQGLQFLFEYFSETQRNKGNFPGRFSGRQFSNSRSEMNVSTLELGDSALYLCASSLEGRMGTDTQYFGPGTRLTVL.

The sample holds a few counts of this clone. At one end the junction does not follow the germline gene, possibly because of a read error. CDR3 bases: TGTGCCAGCAGTTCTCCCGGGACTCTCCAGAACTTC. It translates to CASSSPGTLQNF. The genes are TRBV28 and TRBJ2-4; weak D call: TRBD2 (6 bases). Germline V gene data show CDR1 as MDHEN and CDR2 as SYDVKM. CDR3 length: 12 residues.

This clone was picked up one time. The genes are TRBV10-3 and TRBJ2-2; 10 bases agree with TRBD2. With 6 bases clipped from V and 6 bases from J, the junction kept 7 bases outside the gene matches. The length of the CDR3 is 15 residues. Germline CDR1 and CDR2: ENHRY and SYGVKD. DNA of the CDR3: TGTGCCATCAGGGATAAAGCGGGAGGGCCCGGGGAGCTGTTTTTT. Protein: CAIRDKAGGPGELFF.

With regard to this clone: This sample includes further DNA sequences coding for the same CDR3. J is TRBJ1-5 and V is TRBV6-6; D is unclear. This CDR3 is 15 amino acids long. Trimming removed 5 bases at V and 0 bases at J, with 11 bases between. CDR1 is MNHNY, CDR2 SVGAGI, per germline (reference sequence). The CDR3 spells CASSRTADSNQPQHF. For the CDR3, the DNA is TGTGCCAGCAGTCGGACGGCTGATAGCAATCAGCCCCAGCATTTT.

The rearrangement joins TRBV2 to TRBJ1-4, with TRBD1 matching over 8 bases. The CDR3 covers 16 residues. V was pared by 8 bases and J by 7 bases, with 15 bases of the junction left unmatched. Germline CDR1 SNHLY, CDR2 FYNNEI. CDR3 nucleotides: TGTGCCAGCGGCGCAGGGGGCGCGACGGGTATTGAAAAACTGTTTTTT. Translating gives CASGAGGATGIEKLFF.

CDR3 in DNA: TGTGCCAGCACCCGGGACCGCGATAATTCACCCCTCCACTTT. Translated, it gives CASTRDRDNSPLHF. The chain is built from TRBV7-2 and TRBJ1-6; TRBD1 might be the D (5 bases). This CDR3 is 14 amino acids long. The germline CDR1 and CDR2 sequences are SGHTA and FQGNSA. V was trimmed by 7 bases and J by 5 bases, leaving 12 bases between them. The complete variable domain, with remaining parts taken from reference TRBV7-2 and TRBJ1-6, reads GAGVSQSPSNKVTEKGKDVELRCDPISGHTALYWYRQSLGQGLEFLIYFQGNSAPDKSGLPSDRFSAERTGGSVSTLTIQRTQQEDSAVYLCASTRDRDNSPLHFGNGTRLTVT.